The clone carrying this T cell receptor beta chain was seen more than once but under ten times. The sample is drawn from a study of cytomegalovirus exposure and HLA in healthy donors. The V and J ends lost 4 bases and 3 bases respectively, with 16 bases between them. The germline V gene encodes CDR1 SGHRS and CDR2 YFSETQ. The CDR3 length is 15 residues. The PCR used 60 Vbeta and 13 Jbeta primers. The protocol was immunoSEQ multiplex PCR, while the TCRdb copy is restricted to in-frame clones and leaves out a portion. The sample yields 110,000 to 150,000 clones, 9.4% seen once. The donors, nominally healthy at sampling, likely had unrecorded immune exposures.

Sequencing used PBMCs. The TCR comes from a male donor in good health and CMV-seronegative. The chain carries TRBV5-1 and TRBJ1-1; D gene ambiguous. The CDR3 loop is CASSTVPQSDTEAFF. Here the CDR3 DNA reads TGCGCCAGCAGCACAGTCCCCCAATCGGACACTGAAGCTTTCTTT.